The table lists the clone carrying this T cell receptor beta chain with many counts. Antigen specificity is unknown. This specimen belongs to a study of neurological immune-mediated disorders. The starting material, 2 million PBMCs stored at -80 C, gave rise to the unsorted libraries. TCRdb called the 5' RACE reads again in MiXCR, with one record for every CDR3 protein. The top ten clones hold about 4% of a sample with approximately 32,000 distinct CDR3 sequences, roughly 7% of them seen once. Findings and caveats of the study: Private repertoires in all groups were suggested, as expanded clones shared no CDR3 amino acid sequences across subjects. Falling below healthy controls, multiple sclerosis showed the least TCR clonal expansion, while HTLV-1-associated myelopathy showed the most.

The CDR3 has 11 amino acids. The V and J ends lost 8 bases and 9 bases respectively, with 11 bases between them. The receptor's source is a woman in her 40s in good health. The sequenced sample consisted of PBMCs. This rearrangement joins TRBV12-3 or TRBV12-4 to TRBJ1-5; the D gene is possibly TRBD1 (5 bases). The CDR3 spells CASGGVGPQHF. CDR3 DNA sequence: TGTGCCAGCGGAGGGGTCGGGCCCCAGCATTTT.